A selection of T cell receptor beta chains follows, all from one sample in a study of siplizumab effects on memory and regulatory T cells. Profiled with immunoSEQ multiplex PCR; TCRdb holds only in-frame clones, not every one. This repertoire shows tens of thousands of clones, 93% found once; its top ten account for less than 5.5%. The sample comprised CD8+ T cells sorted from blood. The origin of the receptors is a human donor in good health. Both conserved end residues are part of each CDR3. A D gene is named only where the DNA matches it firmly. A clone size is listed for some rows: how often the clone was seen (once, few, many), or a class if it is expanded.

>TRBJ2-3|TRBV9|TRBD1|-|16
CASSVEAGGYGDTQYF
TGTGCCAGCAGCGTAGAGGCAGGGGGCTATGGAGATACGCAGTATTTT
>TRBJ1-6|TRBV7-2|TRBD1|-|16
CASSLSSGTENSPLHF
TGTGCCAGCAGCTTATCCTCCGGGACAGAGAATTCACCCCTCCACTTT
>TRBJ1-2|TRBV27|-|-|13
CASSLSGNYGYTF
TGTGCCAGCAGTTTATCAGGAAACTATGGCTACACCTTC
>TRBJ1-1|TRBV6-6|-|-|14
CASTLEGGSTEAFF
TGTGCCAGCACCTTAGAAGGAGGATCCACTGAAGCTTTCTTT
>TRBJ2-2|TRBV5-4|TRBD1|-|17
CASSLSGTGFKAGELFF
TGTGCCAGCAGCTTGTCCGGGACAGGGTTCAAGGCCGGGGAGCTGTTTTTT
>TRBJ1-5|TRBV13|TRBD1|once|16
CASSLGRGTGDQPQHF
TGTGCCAGCAGCTTAGGACGGGGGACAGGCGATCAGCCCCAGCATTTT
>TRBJ2-1|TRBV4-1|-|-|11
CASSQNNEQFF
TGCGCCAGCAGCCAAAATAATGAGCAGTTCTTC
>TRBJ2-2|TRBV28|-|-|15
CASTEAGFYTGELFF
TGTGCCAGCACCGAGGCGGGGTTTTACACCGGGGAGCTGTTTTTT
>TRBJ2-3|TRBV6-4|-|-|14
CASSQSHPTDTQYF
TGTGCCAGCAGTCAGAGTCACCCAACAGATACGCAGTATTTT
>TRBJ2-7|TRBV27|TRBD1|-|15
CASSLLGTGLYEQYF
TGTGCCAGCAGTTTATTGGGGACAGGGCTCTACGAGCAGTACTTC
>TRBJ2-1|TRBV6-5|-|-|11
CASSYSQKQFF
TGTGCCAGCAGTTACTCGCAGAAGCAGTTCTTC
>TRBJ2-7|TRBV4-3|-|-|13
CASSQVGDYEQYF
TGCGCCAGCAGCCAAGTCGGGGACTACGAGCAGTACTTC
>TRBJ2-7|TRBV11-2|-|-|13
CASSFFLRYEQYF
TGTGCCAGCAGCTTTTTCCTAAGATACGAGCAGTACTTC
>TRBJ1-5|TRBV28|TRBD1|-|17
CASSFTGTGVLQQPQHF
TGTGCCAGCAGTTTCACCGGGACAGGGGTATTGCAGCAGCCCCAGCATTTT
>TRBJ2-7|TRBV21-1|-|once|15
CASSKERKPVYEQYF
TGTGCCAGCAGCAAAGAACGTAAGCCAGTCTACGAGCAGTACTTC
>TRBJ2-3|TRBV6-6|TRBD1|once|16
CASSYSSGQGADTQYF
TGTGCCAGCAGTTACTCGTCCGGCCAGGGGGCAGATACGCAGTATTTT
>TRBJ2-7|TRBV12-2|-|-|16
CASRLAQDSRTYEQYF
TGTGCAAGTCGCTTAGCGCAGGACAGCAGGACCTACGAGCAGTACTTC
>TRBJ2-5|TRBV5-6|-|-|16
CASSSRSYSYQETQYF
TGTGCCAGCAGCTCCAGGAGCTATTCGTACCAAGAGACCCAGTACTTC
>TRBJ2-3|TRBV9|TRBD2|-|17
CASSLLSGGVSTDTQYF
TGTGCCAGCAGCCTCCTCAGCGGGGGGGTAAGCACAGATACGCAGTATTTT
>TRBJ1-4|TRBV19|-|-|17
CASSIDFERASNEKLFF
TGTGCCAGTAGTATAGATTTTGAGAGAGCTTCTAATGAAAAACTGTTTTTT
>TRBJ2-7|TRBV19|TRBD1|once|15
CASSIVPGQGYEQYF
TGTGCCAGTAGTATAGTCCCGGGACAGGGCTACGAGCAGTACTTC
>TRBJ2-7|TRBV7-9|TRBD1|-|16
CASSNIKTGTSYEQYF
TGTGCCAGCAGCAACATAAAGACAGGGACCTCCTACGAGCAGTACTTC
>TRBJ2-1|TRBV7-3|-|-|12
CASSLTTDEQFF
TGTGCCAGCAGCTTAACCACGGATGAGCAGTTCTTC